Below are 25 T cell receptor beta chains sequenced from a single sample in a study of T-cell reconstitution after alpha-beta-depleted transplantation in children. TCRbeta library preparation incorporated unique molecular identifiers. TCRdb reprocessed the PCR reads with MiXCR, giving one entry per CDR3 protein. The table lists fewer than 700,000 distinct CDR3 sequences, 10% to 15% of them singletons. This material consisted of PBMCs, mostly from graft donor cells, taken 360 days after TCRalphabeta/CD19-depleted stem cell transplant. The receptor source for this set is a male patient younger than 18 who had a stem cell transplant for acute myeloid leukemia, so the T cells may come from the graft donor.

A few counts support this clonotype. The V call is TRBV29-1, the J call TRBJ2-1; 8 positions agree with TRBD1. Per the germline V gene, CDR1 is SQVTM and CDR2 is ANQGSEA. V was pared by 3 bases and J by 7 bases, with 5 bases of the junction left unmatched. The CDR3 length is 13 residues. This CDR3 is CSVDRGRRNEQFF. The CDR3 DNA sequence: TGCAGCGTTGACAGGGGGCGCCGGAATGAGCAGTTCTTC.

This clonotype came up a few times. The chain combines TRBV5-1 with TRBJ2-1; the D is unclear. The CDR3 has 15 amino acids. Per the germline V gene, CDR1 is SGHRS and CDR2 is YFSETQ. V was cut by 4 bases and J by 1 base, with 12 bases left in between. CDR3 nucleotides: TGCGCCAGCAGCAGGGTCACCCTATCCTACAATGAGCAGTTCTTC. Protein: CASSRVTLSYNEQFF.

The chain is built from TRBV5-1 and TRBJ2-2; 12 positions agree with TRBD2. Germline V gene data show CDR1 as SGHRS and CDR2 as YFSETQ. V shed 4 bases, J shed 3 bases, and the junction held 7 bases outside the gene matches. The CDR3 spans 17 residues. The CDR3 sequence is CASSPSRLAGDTGELFF. CDR3 in DNA: TGCGCCAGCAGCCCGAGTCGACTAGCGGGAGACACCGGGGAGCTGTTTTTT.

In its sample, this clonotype was seen a few times. The chain joins TRBV4-3 to TRBJ1-5; 9 nucleotides agree with TRBD1. Germline V lookup: CDR1 LGHNA, CDR2 YSLEER. This CDR3 is 14 amino acids long. J gave up 4 bases and V 8 bases, and 6 bases lay outside the gene matches. The CDR3 loop is CASGTGLGNQPQHF. The CDR3, as DNA: TGCGCCAGCGGGACAGGGCTTGGGAATCAGCCCCAGCATTTT.

The V call is TRBV12-3 or TRBV12-4, the J call TRBJ1-3; D gene unclear. The CDR3 spans 12 residues. Trimming cost V 11 bases and J 5 bases, with 13 bases left between them. The CDR3 loop is CAVSERRNTIYF. As DNA, the CDR3 is TGTGCCGTATCCGAGCGGAGAAACACCATATATTTT.

The sample holds many counts of this clonotype. The CDR3 loop reads CAISGSGLYNEQFF. DNA for the CDR3: TGTGCCATCAGTGGTTCTGGACTCTACAATGAGCAGTTCTTC. The chain joins TRBV10-3 to TRBJ2-1, with TRBD2 as a possible D gene (5 bases). V shed 4 bases and J shed 3 bases, with 10 bases lying between them. CDR3 length: 14 amino acids. Germline CDR1 is ENHRY and CDR2 is SYGVKD.

The rearrangement joins TRBV4-3 to TRBJ2-1, with a tentative D call TRBD2 (5 bases). Looked up from germline, CDR1 is LGHNA and CDR2 is YSLEER. This CDR3 comprises 15 residues. The V end lost 0 bases, the J end lost 7 bases, and 13 bases lay between the germline ends. CDR3 sequence: CASSQERAPWNEQFF. CDR3 nucleotide sequence: TGCGCCAGCAGCCAAGAGCGGGCTCCCTGGAATGAGCAGTTCTTC.

The chain uses TRBV18 and TRBJ2-1; D ambiguous. This CDR3 is 15 amino acids long. V was pared by 3 bases and J by 7 bases, with 16 bases between. Germline V lookup: CDR1 KGHSH, CDR2 LQKENI. This chain's CDR3 is CASSPSGSLLNEQFF. In DNA form, the CDR3 reads TGTGCCAGCTCACCTTCCGGGTCTCTCTTGAATGAGCAGTTCTTC. Full variable domain (rest looked up from reference TRBV18 and TRBJ2-1): NAGVMQNPRHLVRRRGQEARLRCSPMKGHSHVYWYRQLPEEGLKFMVYLQKENIIDESGMPKERFSAEFPKEGPSILRIQQVVRGDSAAYFCASSPSGSLLNEQFFGPGTRLTVL.

The rearrangement joins TRBV28 to TRBJ1-1; D not certain. CDR3 size: 14 residues. Germline V lookup: CDR1 MDHEN, CDR2 SYDVKM. V lost 2 bases, J lost 1 base, and 8 bases lay in between. Written as DNA, the CDR3 is TGTGCCAGCAGTTTACGGGTGAAGAACACTGAAGCTTTCTTT. It translates to CASSLRVKNTEAFF. Looking up the rest from reference TRBV28 and TRBJ1-1 gives the full variable domain: DVKVTQSSRYLVKRTGEKVFLECVQDMDHENMFWYRQDPGLGLRLIYFSYDVKMKEKGDIPEGYSVSREKKERFSLILESASTNQTSMYLCASSLRVKNTEAFFGQGTRLTVV.

V is TRBV5-1 and J is TRBJ2-7; the D is unclear. The V gene lost 5 bases and the J gene lost 1 base, with 13 bases spanning the gap. Germline V lookup: CDR1 SGHRS, CDR2 YFSETQ. This CDR3 has 14 amino acids. The CDR3 here is CASSEQAESYEQYF. CDR3 nucleotides: TGCGCCAGCAGTGAGCAGGCTGAGTCCTACGAGCAGTACTTC.

This clonotype came up a few times. The genes are TRBV15 and TRBJ2-3, with 8 positions matching TRBD1. The CDR3 runs 14 residues. V shed 1 base and J 6 bases; nucleotides not matched to a gene: 3. Looked up from germline, CDR1 is LNHNV and CDR2 is YYDKDF (reference sequence). CDR3 loop: CATSRGQGFDTQYF. The CDR3 DNA reads TGTGCCACCAGCAGAGGACAGGGGTTTGATACGCAGTATTTT.

This sequence joins TRBV7-9 and TRBJ2-3; 14 bases fit TRBD2. The junction had 5 bases not matched to a gene; V was cut back by 3 bases and J by 6 bases. This CDR3 is 16 amino acids long. In germline, CDR1 is SEHNR, CDR2 FQNEAQ (reference sequence). The CDR3 protein is CASSFPGTSGSDTQYF. As DNA, the CDR3 is TGTGCCAGCAGCTTCCCCGGGACTAGCGGGAGCGATACGCAGTATTTT.

The chain carries TRBV7-9 and TRBJ2-1, with TRBD1 matching over 11 bases. Per the germline V gene, CDR1 is SEHNR and CDR2 is FQNEAQ (reference sequence). The CDR3 runs to 17 residues. The V gene end was trimmed by 5 bases and the J gene end by 5 bases; junction bases not matched to a gene: 11. CDR3 residues: CASSPLPGQGANNEQFF. CDR3 nucleotide sequence: TGTGCCAGCAGCCCGCTGCCCGGACAGGGGGCCAACAATGAGCAGTTCTTC.

V usage is TRBV29-1 and J usage is TRBJ1-1, with 9 bases lining up with TRBD1. The junction had 11 bases not matched to a gene; V was cut back by 5 bases and J by 4 bases. This CDR3 is 15 amino acids long. The germline V gene encodes CDR1 SQVTM and CDR2 ANQGSEA. The CDR3: CSVSPGTGTTTEAFF. In DNA form, the CDR3 reads TGCAGCGTTTCTCCCGGGACAGGGACAACCACTGAAGCTTTCTTT. Combining the CDR3 with reference TRBV29-1 and TRBJ1-1 gives the whole variable domain SAVISQKPSRDICQRGTSLTIQCQVDSQVTMMFWYRQQPGQSLTLIATANQGSEATYESGFVIDKFPISRPNLTFSTLTVSNMSPEDSSIYLCSVSPGTGTTTEAFFGQGTRLTVV.

V is TRBV4-2 and J is TRBJ2-7, with TRBD2 matching 7 bases. CDR1 LGHNA and CDR2 YNFKEQ come from the germline V gene. The CDR3 is 17 residues long. V dropped 0 bases and J dropped 2; count of bases not matched to a gene: 10. CDR3 in amino acids: CASSQDKGWDYTYEQYF. CDR3 nucleotides: TGTGCCAGCAGCCAAGATAAAGGTTGGGACTATACCTACGAGCAGTACTTC.

This clonotype has at least ten counts. The V call is TRBV6-5, the J call TRBJ2-5, with 10 bases identical to TRBD1. The trim removed 0 bases at V and 1 base at J, leaving 2 bases unmatched. The CDR3 length is 16 residues. From germline, CDR1 is MNHEY and CDR2 SVGAGI. CDR3 loop: CASSYSGQGPQETQYF. In DNA form, the CDR3 reads TGTGCCAGCAGTTACTCGGGACAGGGGCCCCAAGAGACCCAGTACTTC.

This clonotype has only a few counts. The chain recombines TRBV5-1 with TRBJ2-1; 9 positions match TRBD2. This CDR3 is 17 amino acids long. Looked up from germline, CDR1 is SGHRS and CDR2 is YFSETQ. V lost 1 base and J lost 7; bases outside the gene matches: 12. In DNA, the CDR3 is TGCGCCAGCAGCTTGAGTTTAGGGGCGGGAGGGCCAAATGAGCAGTTCTTC. It is translated as CASSLSLGAGGPNEQFF.

This clonotype was seen a few times. The J gene is TRBJ2-5, the V gene TRBV20-1, with D maybe TRBD2 (6 bases). The CDR3 totals 14 residues. Germline lookup yields CDR1 DFQATT and CDR2 SNEGSKA (reference sequence). The ends were cut back, 0 bases at V and 5 bases at J, with 13 bases in the middle. The CDR3 nucleotides read TGCAGTGCTAGAGAAGGGACTTGGGGGGAGACCCAGTACTTC. Translating it yields CSAREGTWGETQYF.

The chain recombines TRBV20-1 with TRBJ1-2; 9 positions agree with TRBD1. After removal of 3 bases from V and 8 bases from J, the junction contained 4 bases not matched to a gene. The CDR3 totals 12 residues. In germline, CDR1 is DFQATT, CDR2 SNEGSKA (reference sequence). CDR3 amino acids: CSARDRGDGYTF. The CDR3 DNA reads as TGCAGTGCTAGGGACAGGGGCGACGGCTACACCTTC.

The chain carries TRBV4-3 and TRBJ2-3, with D possibly TRBD2 on 6 matching bases. Germline lookup yields CDR1 LGHNA and CDR2 YSLEER. The V and J ends lost 1 base and 2 bases respectively, with 16 bases between them. This CDR3 spans 17 amino acids. The DNA of the CDR3 is TGCGCCAGCAGCCAAGGACGGGAGCCCATGTACACAGATACGCAGTATTTT. It specifies CASSQGREPMYTDTQYF.

The rearrangement joins TRBV29-1 to TRBJ1-1; D unresolved. The V gene's germline CDR1 is SQVTM and CDR2 ANQGSEA. V was cut by 3 bases and J by 0 bases, with 11 bases left in between. CDR3 length: 14 residues. The DNA for the CDR3 is TGCAGCGTTGATTATACAGTTATGAACACTGAAGCTTTCTTT. Its protein product is CSVDYTVMNTEAFF.

This clonotype was observed a few times. V and J are TRBV6-1 and TRBJ1-1; D is unresolved. Trimming left V 9 bases short and J 0 bases short, with 20 bases between. The CDR3 has 16 amino acids. Germline CDR1 reads MNHNS; CDR2 reads SASEGT. For the CDR3, the DNA is TGTGCCAGTCAGGACGGAGGGCTGCGCATGAACACTGAAGCTTTCTTT. This codes for CASQDGGLRMNTEAFF.

This clonotype was seen ten or more times. The chain links TRBV29-1 to TRBJ2-5, with D possibly TRBD2 on 6 matching bases. This CDR3 contains 15 residues. Trimming shortened V by 2 bases and J by 5 bases, and 18 bases separated the two germline ends. In germline, CDR1 is SQVTM, CDR2 ANQGSEA. DNA of the CDR3: TGCAGCGTTGAAAGGCAAGCGGGTAGTAGGGAGACCCAGTACTTC. Translated, it gives CSVERQAGSRETQYF.

Notes on this clonotype: A much larger clone lies one base from this, so it may be a read error. The CDR3 DNA reads TGTGCCGGCAGCCTCCTTGGAGCGGGACTTTACAATGAGCAGTTCTTC. This encodes CAGSLLGAGLYNEQFF. V gene TRBV14 combines with J gene TRBJ2-1, with 7 bases matching TRBD2. This CDR3 is 16 amino acids long. Germline values: CDR1 SGHDN, CDR2 FVKESK.

Only a few counts were recorded for this clonotype. V and J are TRBV3-1 and TRBJ2-7; possibly TRBD1 or TRBD2 for D (5 bases each). Deletions cut 6 bases from V and 5 bases from J, with 20 bases between. The V gene's germline CDR1 is LGHDT and CDR2 YNNKEL (reference sequence). This CDR3 region has 15 residues. The CDR3 DNA reads TGTGCCAGCAGTTTCCTGGGGGAGAGGTTTAACGAGCAGTACTTC. It yields the protein CASSFLGERFNEQYF.